The source of this T cell receptor beta chain is a study of identical twins. CDR3 length equals 14 residues. In germline, CDR1 is MGHRA, CDR2 YSYEKL. Trimming removed 1 base from V and 0 bases from J, with 7 bases in between. Unique molecular identifiers were present on the cDNA, and a universal primer site came from template switching. TCRdb analysed the 5' RACE reads with MiXCR anew, one entry per CDR3 protein. The sample lists around 570,000 distinct CDR3 sequences; around 9.6% were seen once. Regarding the study as a whole: For cord blood, abundant beta clonotypes had fewer insertions, unlike memory repertoires, which showed none. Zero-insertion analyses might be partly confounded by invariant T cells like MAIT and iNKT. Excess twin sharing in beta out-of-frame sequences was weaker.

The sample holds many counts of this clonotype. Its antigen is currently unknown. These data were likewise used in another study, on yellow fever vaccine responses in identical twins.

The TCR originated in a woman aged 18-29 years in good health. The genes are TRBV4-1 and TRBJ2-7; no reliable D call. The sample was PBMCs. This CDR3 is CASSQVTRSYEQYF. Written as DNA, the CDR3 is TGCGCCAGCAGCCAAGTGACCCGCTCCTACGAGCAGTACTTC.